This T cell receptor (beta chain) was identified in a study of T cell responses to AZD1222 COVID-19 vaccine. The assay was immunoSEQ multiplex PCR, and TCRdb's table has in-frame clones only and misses some. The data hold roughly 120,000 clones, with approximately 90% observed a single time. Trimming pared 0 bases from V and 7 bases from J, leaving 23 bases between. CDR3 size: 17 residues. Notes on the study in general: Only a handful of AZD1222 recipients, roughly six in all, had baseline seropositivity. Reports say nearly half of spike-specific TCRs go after unmutated variant regions. Clonal diversity was possibly underestimated; the donors were predominantly white British and more often female.

Comments on this clone: Antigen: not known.

Second-dose recipients at about 4 or about 12 weeks were treated as one pooled group. The sample consisted of peripheral blood, taken 28 days after the second AZD1222 dose. The source of this sequence is an adult who received the AZD1222 COVID-19 vaccine. The chain is built from TRBV5-3 and TRBJ2-7, with a weak D call TRBD2 (7 bases). TRBV5-3 is filed as an ORF, its function uncertain. The CDR3 spells CARSLAPRDTGGGEQYF. Written as DNA, the CDR3 is TGTGCCAGAAGCTTGGCCCCTCGGGACACTGGGGGGGGTGAGCAGTACTTC.